This TCR beta chain derives from a study of T-cell reconstitution after alpha-beta-depleted transplantation in children. Study-level points and caveats: From newly produced T cells came most of the T-cell counts and diversity one year after transplant. As was reported, about two months after transplant, alpha-beta T cells came from several hundred expanded graft clones.

Regarding this clonotype: The antigen is undetermined.

The library targeted TCRbeta and was prepared with unique molecular identifiers. Via MiXCR, TCRdb re-called the PCR reads, giving one row per CDR3 protein. The sample lists hundreds of thousands of distinct CDR3 sequences, roughly 24% occurring once. The V end lost 0 bases, the J end lost 0 bases, and 10 bases lay between the germline ends. The CDR3 runs 15 residues. Germline V gene sequence: CDR1 SQVTM, CDR2 ANQGSEA. This TCR came from a boy under two years old who had a stem cell transplant for acute myeloid leukemia, so the T cells may come from the graft donor. This chain links TRBV29-1 with TRBJ2-3; TRBD1 is a possible D gene (5 bases). This material consisted of PBMCs, mostly from graft donor cells, taken 360 days after TCRalphabeta/CD19-depleted stem cell transplant. The CDR3 bases are TGCAGCGTTGAAGAAGGCGGACAAAGCACAGATACGCAGTATTTT. It encodes CSVEEGGQSTDTQYF.